This T cell receptor beta chain was captured in a study of cytomegalovirus exposure and HLA in healthy donors. V lost 6 bases and J lost 5, with 14 bases in between. Germline V gives CDR1 KGHSH, CDR2 LQKENI. The CDR3 length is 13 residues. These donors counted as nominally healthy when sampled, but unrecorded immune exposures were likely. Comment on this clone: The antigen is undetermined.

Vbeta (60) and Jbeta (13) primers were used in the PCR. Method: immunoSEQ multiplex PCR; TCRdb's copy keeps in-frame clones and lacks some. The table lists about 120,000 clones, over 60% of them singletons. Study conclusions and caveats: The study found most TCR sequences rare, yet found some public TCRs in many donors. It was 164 TCR beta chains that were listed as cytomegalovirus-associated.

Sequenced input: PBMCs. This chain joins TRBV18 and TRBJ2-7; a weak D match, TRBD2 (6 bases). The receptor was derived from a man in his late teens or twenties in good health and CMV-seropositive. The CDR3 here is CASSLGGPNEQYV. The CDR3 DNA reads as TGTGCCAGCTCCCTCGGGGGTCCGAACGAGCAGTACGTC.